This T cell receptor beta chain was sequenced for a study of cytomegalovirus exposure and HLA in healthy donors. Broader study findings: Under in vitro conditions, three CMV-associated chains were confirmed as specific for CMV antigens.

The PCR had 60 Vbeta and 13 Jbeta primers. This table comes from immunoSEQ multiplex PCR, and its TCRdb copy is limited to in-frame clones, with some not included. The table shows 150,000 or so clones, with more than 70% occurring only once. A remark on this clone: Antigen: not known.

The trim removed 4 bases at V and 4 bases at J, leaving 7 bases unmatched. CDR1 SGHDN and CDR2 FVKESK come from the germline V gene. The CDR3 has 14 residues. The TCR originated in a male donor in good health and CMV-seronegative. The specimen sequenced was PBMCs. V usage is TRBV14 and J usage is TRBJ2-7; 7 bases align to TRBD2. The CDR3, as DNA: TGTGCCAGCAGCCTGCGAGTGGGGGGGTACGAGCAGTACTTC. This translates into CASSLRVGGYEQYF.